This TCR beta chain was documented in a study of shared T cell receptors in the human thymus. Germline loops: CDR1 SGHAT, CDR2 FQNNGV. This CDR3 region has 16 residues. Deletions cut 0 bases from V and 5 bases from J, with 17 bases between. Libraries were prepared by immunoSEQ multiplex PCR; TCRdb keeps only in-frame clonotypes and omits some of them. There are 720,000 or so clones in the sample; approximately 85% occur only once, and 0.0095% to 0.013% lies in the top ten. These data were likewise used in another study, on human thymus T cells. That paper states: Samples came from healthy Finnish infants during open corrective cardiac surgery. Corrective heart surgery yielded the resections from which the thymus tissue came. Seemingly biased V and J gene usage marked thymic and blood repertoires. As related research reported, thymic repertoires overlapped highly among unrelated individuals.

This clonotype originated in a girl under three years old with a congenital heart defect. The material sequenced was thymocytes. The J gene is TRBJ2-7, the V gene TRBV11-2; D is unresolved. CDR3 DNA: TGTGCCAGCAGCTTAGATTTCTATCGAAGTAGTAACGAGCAGTACTTC. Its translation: CASSLDFYRSSNEQYF.